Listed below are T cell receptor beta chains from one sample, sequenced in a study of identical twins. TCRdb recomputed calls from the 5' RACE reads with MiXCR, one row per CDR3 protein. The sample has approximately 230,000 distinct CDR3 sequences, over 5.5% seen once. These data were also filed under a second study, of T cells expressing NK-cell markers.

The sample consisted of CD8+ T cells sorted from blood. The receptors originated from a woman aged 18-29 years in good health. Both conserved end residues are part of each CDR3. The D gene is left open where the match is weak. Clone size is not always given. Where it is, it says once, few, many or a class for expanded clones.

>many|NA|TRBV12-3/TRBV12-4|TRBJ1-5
TGTGCCAGCAGTCCGCCGATCAATCAGCCCCAGCATTTT
CASSPPINQPQHF
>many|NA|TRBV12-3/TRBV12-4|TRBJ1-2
TGTGCCAGCAGTCCAGGGTTGGGTGGCTACACCTTC
CASSPGLGGYTF
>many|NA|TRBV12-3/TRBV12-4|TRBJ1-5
TGTGCCAGCAGTTTGTATGGCAGGGCCGGGGCTAATCAGCCCCAGCATTTT
CASSLYGRAGANQPQHF
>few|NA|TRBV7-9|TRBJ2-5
TGTGCCAGCAGCTCCCTCGGGGAGACCCAGTACTTC
CASSSLGETQYF
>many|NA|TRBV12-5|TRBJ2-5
TGTGCTAGTGCCCAAACACCGGACAGTCAAGAGACCCAGTACTTC
CASAQTPDSQETQYF
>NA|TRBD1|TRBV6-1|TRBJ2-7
TGTGCCAGTCCCCGGGACAGGGAAAACGGTTTTTCCTACGAGCAGTACTTC
CASPRDRENGFSYEQYF
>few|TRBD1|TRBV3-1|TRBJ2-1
TGTGCCAGCAGCCAGCCCCAGGGGGTAAATGAGCAGTTCTTC
CASSQPQGVNEQFF
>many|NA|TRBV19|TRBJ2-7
TGTGCCAGTAGTATAGCCGGGGGAAGTTACGAGCAGTACTTC
CASSIAGGSYEQYF
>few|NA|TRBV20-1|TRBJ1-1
TGCAGTGCTAGTGGTGGAGGGAACACTGAAGCTTTCTTT
CSASGGGNTEAFF
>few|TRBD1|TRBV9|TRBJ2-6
TGTGCCAGCAGGGACAACTCCGGGACAGGGACTGACTCTGGGGCCAACGTCCTGACTTTC
CASRDNSGTGTDSGANVLTF
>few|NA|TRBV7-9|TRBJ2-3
TGTGCCAGCAGCCCGGGGACCCGGCCTAGCACAGATACGCAGTATTTT
CASSPGTRPSTDTQYF
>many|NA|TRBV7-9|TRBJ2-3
TGTGCCAGCAGCCTTGGGGGCGAACCGAAGTATTTT
CASSLGGEPKYF
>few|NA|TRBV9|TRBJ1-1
TGTGCCAGCAGCGTAGCATTTTCATCTGAAGCTTTCTTT
CASSVAFSSEAFF
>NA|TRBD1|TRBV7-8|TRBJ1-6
TGTGCCAGCAGCGTGGACAGGGGGAATTCACCCCTCCACTTT
CASSVDRGNSPLHF
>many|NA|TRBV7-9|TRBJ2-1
TGTGCCAGCAGCCCCCCGACTAGAAGTGTGGGCAATGAGCAGTTCTTC
CASSPPTRSVGNEQFF
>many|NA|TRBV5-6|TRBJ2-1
TGTGCCAGCAGCTTGCTATTGGGCTTAGCGGACAATGAGCAGTTCTTC
CASSLLLGLADNEQFF
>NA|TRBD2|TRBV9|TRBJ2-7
TGTGCCAGCAGCGCGGCCCCGGCGGGAGCCTCCAGCGAGCAGTACTTC
CASSAAPAGASSEQYF
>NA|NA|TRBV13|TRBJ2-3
TGTGCCAGCAGCAGCAGGGACCACAGATTTACGCAGTATTTT
CASSSRDHRFTQYF
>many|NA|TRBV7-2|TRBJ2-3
TGTGCCAGCAGCTTAGCGCCGGGTTTCACAGATACGCAGTATTTT
CASSLAPGFTDTQYF
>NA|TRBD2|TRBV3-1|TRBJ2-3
TGTGCCAGCAGCCCCGGGACTAGCGGGATGCGCCACACAGATACGCAGTATTTT
CASSPGTSGMRHTDTQYF
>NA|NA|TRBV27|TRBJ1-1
TGTGCCAGCAGTCCGGCTGTTAAGGACACTGAAGCTTTCTTT
CASSPAVKDTEAFF
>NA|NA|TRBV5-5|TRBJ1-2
TGTGCCAGCAGTTTCTGGGCGATGGGCTACACCTTC
CASSFWAMGYTF
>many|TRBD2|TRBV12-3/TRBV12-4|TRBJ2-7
TGTGCCAGCAGTCCCGACCTGGCTAGCGGGGGCCTCTCCTACGAGCAGTACTTC
CASSPDLASGGLSYEQYF
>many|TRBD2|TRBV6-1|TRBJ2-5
TGTGCCAGCAGCTCTAGATCGACTAGCGTTTCTGGGACCCAGTACTTC
CASSSRSTSVSGTQYF
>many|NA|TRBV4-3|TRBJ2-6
TGCGCCAGCAGCCCTTTACTTGGGGCCAACGTCCTGACTTTC
CASSPLLGANVLTF
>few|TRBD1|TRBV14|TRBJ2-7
TGTGCCAGCAGCCAAACAGGGGCAGGCGAGCAGTACTTC
CASSQTGAGEQYF
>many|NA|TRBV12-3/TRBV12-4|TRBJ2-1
TGTGCCAGTGGACTACTCAATGAGCAGTTCTTC
CASGLLNEQFF
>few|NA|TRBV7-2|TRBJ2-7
TGTGCCAGCAGCGCCCCGGACACCTACGAGCAGTACTTC
CASSAPDTYEQYF
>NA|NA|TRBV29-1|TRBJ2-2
TGCAGCGTTGTGGGGGGGCCAAGTCCAAACACCGGGGAGCTGTTTTTT
CSVVGGPSPNTGELFF
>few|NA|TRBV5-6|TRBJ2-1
TGTGCCAGCAGCCAACCGGACTTGATGGTAAATGAGCAGTTCTTC
CASSQPDLMVNEQFF
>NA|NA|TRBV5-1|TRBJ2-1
TGCGCCAGCAGCTTGCGGGGGGCTATCGATGAGCAGTTCTTC
CASSLRGAIDEQFF
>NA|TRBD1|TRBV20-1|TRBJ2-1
TGCAGTGCTAGAGATACTGGCGGCGGGACAGGGAAGTTCTTC
CSARDTGGGTGKFF
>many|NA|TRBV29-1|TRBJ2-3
TGCAGCCCGAAGGGGGTTGGAGATACGCAGTATTTT
CSPKGVGDTQYF
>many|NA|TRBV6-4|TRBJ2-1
TGTGCCAGCAGTGAAAATAGCTACAATGAGCAGTTCTTC
CASSENSYNEQFF
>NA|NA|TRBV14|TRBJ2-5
TGTGCCAGCAGCCAATTCCAGCGCCCCAAGACCCAGTACTTC
CASSQFQRPKTQYF
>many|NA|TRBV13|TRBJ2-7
TGTGCCAGCAGCTTGGAATACGAGCAGTACTTC
CASSLEYEQYF
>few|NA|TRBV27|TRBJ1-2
TGTGCCAGCACCACCGGGTCATCGGGCTACACCTTC
CASTTGSSGYTF
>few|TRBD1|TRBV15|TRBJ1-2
TGTGCCACCGGAAGCCGGGACAGCTATGGCTACACCTTC
CATGSRDSYGYTF
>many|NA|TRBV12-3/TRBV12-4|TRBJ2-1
TGTGCCAGCAGTTCCTCCGCGGGGGCTCCCAATGAGCAGTTCTTC
CASSSSAGAPNEQFF
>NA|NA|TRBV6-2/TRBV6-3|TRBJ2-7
TGTGCCAGCAGAATCGCGCAGTACGAGCAGTACTTC
CASRIAQYEQYF
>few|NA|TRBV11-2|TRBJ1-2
TGTGCCAGCAGCTTGGGACCCCTAGGATCCTATGGCTACACCTTC
CASSLGPLGSYGYTF
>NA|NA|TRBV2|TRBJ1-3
TGTGCCAGCATAGGATACACCATATATTTT
CASIGYTIYF
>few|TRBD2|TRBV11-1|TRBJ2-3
TGTGCCAGCAGCTCCACCGGACCACCTCTAGCGGGGGCTAGCACAGATACGCAGTATTTT
CASSSTGPPLAGASTDTQYF
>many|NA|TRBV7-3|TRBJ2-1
TGTGCCAGCAGCTTAATGCCCGCCGGAGGCAATGAGCAGTTCTTC
CASSLMPAGGNEQFF
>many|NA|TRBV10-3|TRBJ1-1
TGTGCCATCAACCACCGGGTTAACACTGAAGCTTTCTTT
CAINHRVNTEAFF
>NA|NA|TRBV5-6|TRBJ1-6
TGTGCCAGCAGCTGGACTACAGGGCAGGGGAATTCACCCCTCCACTTT
CASSWTTGQGNSPLHF
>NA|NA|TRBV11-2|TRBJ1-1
TGTGCCAGCAGCTCGAGCCTGAATAAGGACACTGAAGCTTTCTTT
CASSSSLNKDTEAFF
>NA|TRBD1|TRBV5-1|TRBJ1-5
TGCGCCAGCAGCACGGGACAGGGGAGCTCGCCCCAGCATTTT
CASSTGQGSSPQHF
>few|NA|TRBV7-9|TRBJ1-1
TGTGCCAGCAGGAGTAGCGACAGGAACACTGAAGCTTTCTTT
CASRSSDRNTEAFF
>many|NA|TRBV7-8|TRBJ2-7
TGTGCCAGCAGCATAGGACGGTCTTACGAGCAGTACTTC
CASSIGRSYEQYF
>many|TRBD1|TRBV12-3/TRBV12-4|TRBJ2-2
TGTGCCAGCAGAACACCTTTAACAGGGGTTGTATTATCCGGGGAGCTGTTTTTT
CASRTPLTGVVLSGELFF
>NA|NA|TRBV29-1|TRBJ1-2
TGCAGCGTTGGTCCGGACTATGGCTACACCTTC
CSVGPDYGYTF
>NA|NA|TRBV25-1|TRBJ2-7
TGTGCCAGCGCGGACCGATACTCCTACGAGCAGTACTTC
CASADRYSYEQYF
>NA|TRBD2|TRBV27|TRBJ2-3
TGTGCCAGCAACACGGGAGGGCGCAGCACAGATACGCAGTATTTT
CASNTGGRSTDTQYF
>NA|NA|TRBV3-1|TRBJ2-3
TGTGCCAGCAGCCAAGGGGAGGTCGGGGCCCCTAGCACAGATACGCAGTATTTT
CASSQGEVGAPSTDTQYF
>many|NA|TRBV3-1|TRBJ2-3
TGTGCCAGCAGCCAAGTCTTTCAAGGGAGCACAGATACGCAGTATTTT
CASSQVFQGSTDTQYF